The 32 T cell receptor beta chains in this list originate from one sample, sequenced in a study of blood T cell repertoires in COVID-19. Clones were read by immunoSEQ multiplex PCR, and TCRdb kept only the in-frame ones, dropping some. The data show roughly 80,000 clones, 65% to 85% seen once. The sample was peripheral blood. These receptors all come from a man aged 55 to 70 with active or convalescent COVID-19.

The CDR3 here is CASSLQRQGNSPLHF. CDR3 coding DNA: TGCGCCAGCAGCTTGCAAAGACAGGGTAACTCACCCCTCCACTTT. The chain recombines TRBV5-1 with TRBJ1-6; 7 nucleotides agree with TRBD1. Germline V gives CDR1 SGHRS, CDR2 YFSETQ. The CDR3 is 15 residues long. The V segment lost 1 base and the J segment 10 bases; nucleotides outside the gene matches: 8. The whole variable domain, filled in from reference TRBV5-1 and TRBJ1-6, reads KAGVTQTPRYLIKTRGQQVTLSCSPISGHRSVSWYQQTPGQGLQFLFEYFSETQRNKGNFPGRFSGRQFSNSRSEMNVSTLELGDSALYLCASSLQRQGNSPLHFGNGTRLTVT.

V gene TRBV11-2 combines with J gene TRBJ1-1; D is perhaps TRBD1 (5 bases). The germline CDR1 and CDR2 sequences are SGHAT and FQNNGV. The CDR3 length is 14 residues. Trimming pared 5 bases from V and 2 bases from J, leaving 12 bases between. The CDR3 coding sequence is TGTGCCAGCAGCCGGGCAGGGTTTAACACTGAAGCTTTCTTT. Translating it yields CASSRAGFNTEAFF.

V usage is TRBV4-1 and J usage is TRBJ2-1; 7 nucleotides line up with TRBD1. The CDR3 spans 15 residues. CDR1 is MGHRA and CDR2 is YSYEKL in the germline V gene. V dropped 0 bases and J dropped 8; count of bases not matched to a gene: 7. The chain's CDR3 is CASSQDETGFDEQFF. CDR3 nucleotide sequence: TGCGCCAGCAGCCAAGACGAGACAGGGTTTGATGAGCAGTTCTTC.

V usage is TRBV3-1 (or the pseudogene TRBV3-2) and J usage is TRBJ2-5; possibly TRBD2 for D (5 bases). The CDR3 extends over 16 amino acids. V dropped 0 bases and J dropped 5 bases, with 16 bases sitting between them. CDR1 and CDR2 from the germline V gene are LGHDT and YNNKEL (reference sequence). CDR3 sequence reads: CASSQDVGGLYETQYF. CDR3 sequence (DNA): TGTGCCAGCAGCCAAGATGTGGGCGGACTTTATGAGACCCAGTACTTC.

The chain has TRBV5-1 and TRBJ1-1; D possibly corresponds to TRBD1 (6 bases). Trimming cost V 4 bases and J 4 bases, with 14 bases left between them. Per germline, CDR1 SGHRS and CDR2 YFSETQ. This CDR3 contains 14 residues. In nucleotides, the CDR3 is TGCGCCAGCAGCGGAATGGGGGCGGGCACTGAAGCTTTCTTT. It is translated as CASSGMGAGTEAFF.

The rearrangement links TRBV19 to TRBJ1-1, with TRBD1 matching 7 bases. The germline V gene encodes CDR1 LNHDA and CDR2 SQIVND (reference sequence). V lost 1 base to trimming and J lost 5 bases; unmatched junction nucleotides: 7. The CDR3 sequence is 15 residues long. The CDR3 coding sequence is TGTGCCAGTAGTATAGGGGCCGACAGGGCGACTGAAGCTTTCTTT. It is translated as CASSIGADRATEAFF.

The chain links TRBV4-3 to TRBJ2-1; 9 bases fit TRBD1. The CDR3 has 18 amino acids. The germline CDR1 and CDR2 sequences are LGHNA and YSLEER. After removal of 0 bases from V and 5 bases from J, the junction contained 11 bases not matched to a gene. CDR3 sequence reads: CASSQEGWGRTGDNEQFF. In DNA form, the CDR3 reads TGCGCCAGCAGCCAAGAGGGATGGGGCCGGACAGGGGACAATGAGCAGTTCTTC.

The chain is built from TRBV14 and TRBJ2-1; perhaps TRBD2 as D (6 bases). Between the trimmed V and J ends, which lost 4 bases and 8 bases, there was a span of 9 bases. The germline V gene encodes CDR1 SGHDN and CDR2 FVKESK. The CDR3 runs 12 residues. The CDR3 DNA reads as TGTGCCAGCAGCCCGCGGGGCTATGAGCAGTTCTTC. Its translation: CASSPRGYEQFF.

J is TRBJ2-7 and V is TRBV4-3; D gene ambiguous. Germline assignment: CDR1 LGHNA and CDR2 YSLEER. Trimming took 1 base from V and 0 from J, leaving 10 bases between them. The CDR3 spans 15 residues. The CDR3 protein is CASSQGDNLSYEQYF. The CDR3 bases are TGCGCCAGCAGCCAAGGTGACAACCTCTCCTACGAGCAGTACTTC.

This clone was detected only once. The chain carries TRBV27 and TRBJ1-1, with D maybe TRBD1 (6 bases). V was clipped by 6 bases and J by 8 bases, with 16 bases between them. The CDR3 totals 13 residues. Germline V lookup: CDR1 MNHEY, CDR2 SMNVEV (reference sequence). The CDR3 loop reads CASSGQSRTEAFF. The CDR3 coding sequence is TGTGCCAGCAGCGGACAGTCGCGCACGGAAGCTTTCTTT.

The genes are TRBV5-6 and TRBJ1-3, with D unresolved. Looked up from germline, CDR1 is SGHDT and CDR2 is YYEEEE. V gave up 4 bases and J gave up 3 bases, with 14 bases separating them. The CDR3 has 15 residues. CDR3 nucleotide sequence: TGTGCCAGCAGCGGTCTTTCCGGAGATGGAAACACCATATATTTT. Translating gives CASSGLSGDGNTIYF.

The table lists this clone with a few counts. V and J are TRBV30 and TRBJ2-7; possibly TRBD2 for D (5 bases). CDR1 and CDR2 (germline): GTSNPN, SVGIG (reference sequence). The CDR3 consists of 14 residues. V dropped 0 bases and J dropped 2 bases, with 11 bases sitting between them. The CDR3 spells CAWSVEGETYEQYF. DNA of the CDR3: TGTGCCTGGAGTGTAGAGGGAGAAACCTACGAGCAGTACTTC.

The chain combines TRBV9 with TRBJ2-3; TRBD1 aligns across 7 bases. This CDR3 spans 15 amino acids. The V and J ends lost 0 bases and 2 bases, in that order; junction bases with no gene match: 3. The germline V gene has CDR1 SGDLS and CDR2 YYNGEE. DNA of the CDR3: TGTGCCAGCAGCGTAGAAGGGACAGCCACAGATACGCAGTATTTT. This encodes CASSVEGTATDTQYF. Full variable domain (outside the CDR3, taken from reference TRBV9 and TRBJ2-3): DSGVTQTPKHLITATGQRVTLRCSPRSGDLSVYWYQQSLDQGLQFLIQYYNGEERAKGNILERFSAQQFPDLHSELNLSSLELGDSALYFCASSVEGTATDTQYFGPGTRLTVL.

The CDR3: CASSLAELVYEKLFF. The CDR3 DNA sequence: TGTGCCAGCAGCTTAGCTGAGTTGGTCTATGAAAAACTGTTTTTT. This rearrangement joins TRBV7-9 to TRBJ1-4; D is unclear. The germline V gene has CDR1 SEHNR and CDR2 FQNEAQ (reference sequence). The ends were cut back, 0 bases at V and 6 bases at J, with 11 bases in the middle. The CDR3 extends over 15 amino acids.

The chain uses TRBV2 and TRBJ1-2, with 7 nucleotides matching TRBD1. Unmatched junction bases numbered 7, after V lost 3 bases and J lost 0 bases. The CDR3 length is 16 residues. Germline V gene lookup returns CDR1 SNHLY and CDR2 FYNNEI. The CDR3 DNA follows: TGTGCCAGCAGTGATGCCAGGGGGGAAGCTAACTATGGCTACACCTTC. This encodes CASSDARGEANYGYTF.

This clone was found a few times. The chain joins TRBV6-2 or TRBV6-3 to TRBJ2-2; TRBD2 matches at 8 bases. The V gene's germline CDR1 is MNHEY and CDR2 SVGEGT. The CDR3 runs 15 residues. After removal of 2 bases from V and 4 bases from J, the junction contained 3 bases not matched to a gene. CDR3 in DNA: TGTGCCAGCAGTTACGCACGGGGGGGCACCGGGGAGCTGTTTTTT. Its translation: CASSYARGGTGELFF.

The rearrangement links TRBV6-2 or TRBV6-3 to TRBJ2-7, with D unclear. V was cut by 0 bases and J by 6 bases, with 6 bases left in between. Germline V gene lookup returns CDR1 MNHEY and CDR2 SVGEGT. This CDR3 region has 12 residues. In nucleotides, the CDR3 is TGTGCCAGCAGTTACTCTGGCGGCGAGCAGTACTTC. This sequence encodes CASSYSGGEQYF.

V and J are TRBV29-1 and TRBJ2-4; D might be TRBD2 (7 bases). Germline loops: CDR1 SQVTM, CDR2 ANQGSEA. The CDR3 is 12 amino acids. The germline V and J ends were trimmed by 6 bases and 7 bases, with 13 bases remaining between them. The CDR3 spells CSVWEGGNIQYF. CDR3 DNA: TGCAGCGTGTGGGAGGGGGGCAACATTCAGTACTTC.

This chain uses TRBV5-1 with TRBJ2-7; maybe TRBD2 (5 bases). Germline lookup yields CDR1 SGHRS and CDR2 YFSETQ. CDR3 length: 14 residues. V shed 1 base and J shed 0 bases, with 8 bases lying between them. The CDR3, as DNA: TGCGCCAGCAGCTTGAACGGGGACTCCTACGAGCAGTACTTC. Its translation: CASSLNGDSYEQYF.

This CDR3 reads CASSYMGTRNEKLFF. CDR3 nucleotide sequence: TGTGCCAGCAGTTATATGGGGACAAGGAACGAAAAACTGTTTTTT. The gene calls are TRBV6-2 or TRBV6-3 and TRBJ1-4; the D gene is possibly TRBD1 (6 bases). Per germline, CDR1 MNHEY and CDR2 SVGEGT. Trimming removed 3 bases from V and 8 bases from J, with 16 bases in between. This CDR3 is built from 15 residues.

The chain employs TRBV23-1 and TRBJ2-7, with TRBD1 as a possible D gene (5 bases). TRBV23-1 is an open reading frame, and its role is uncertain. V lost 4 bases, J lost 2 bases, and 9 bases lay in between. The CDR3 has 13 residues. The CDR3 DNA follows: TGCGCCAGCAGTCGTGACAGACCCTACGAGCAGTACTTC. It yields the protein CASSRDRPYEQYF.

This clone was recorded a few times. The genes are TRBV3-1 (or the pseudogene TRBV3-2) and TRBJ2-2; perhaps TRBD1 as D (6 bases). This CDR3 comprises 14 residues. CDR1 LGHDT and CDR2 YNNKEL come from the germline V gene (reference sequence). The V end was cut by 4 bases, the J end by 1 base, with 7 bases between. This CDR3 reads CASSPRGNTGELFF. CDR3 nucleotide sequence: TGTGCCAGCAGCCCCAGGGGGAACACCGGGGAGCTGTTTTTT.

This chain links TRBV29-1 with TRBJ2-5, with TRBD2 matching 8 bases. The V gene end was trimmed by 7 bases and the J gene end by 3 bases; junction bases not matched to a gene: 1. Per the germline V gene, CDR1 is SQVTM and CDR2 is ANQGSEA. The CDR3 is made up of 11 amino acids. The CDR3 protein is CSAGREETQYF. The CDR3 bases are TGCAGCGCCGGGAGGGAAGAGACCCAGTACTTC.

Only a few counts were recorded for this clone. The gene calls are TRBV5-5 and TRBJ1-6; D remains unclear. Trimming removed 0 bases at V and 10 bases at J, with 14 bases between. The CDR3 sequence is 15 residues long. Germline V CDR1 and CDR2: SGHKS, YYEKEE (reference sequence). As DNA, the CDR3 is TGTGCCAGCAGCTTGGGCTTAACTGAACTCTCACCCCTCCACTTT. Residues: CASSLGLTELSPLHF.

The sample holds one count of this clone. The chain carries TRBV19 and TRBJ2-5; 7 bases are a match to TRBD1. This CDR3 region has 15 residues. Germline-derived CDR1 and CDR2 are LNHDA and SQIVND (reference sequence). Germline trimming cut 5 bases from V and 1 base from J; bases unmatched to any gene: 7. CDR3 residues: CASSRTGGAQETQYF. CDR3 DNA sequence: TGTGCCAGTAGTCGGACAGGTGGGGCCCAAGAGACCCAGTACTTC.

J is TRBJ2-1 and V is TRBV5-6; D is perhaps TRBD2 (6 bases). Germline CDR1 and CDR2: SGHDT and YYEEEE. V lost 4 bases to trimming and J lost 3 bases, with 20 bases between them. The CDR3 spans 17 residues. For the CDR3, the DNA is TGTGCCAGCAGCGAAAGGTGGGCGGGACCGGACTACAATGAGCAGTTCTTC. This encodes CASSERWAGPDYNEQFF.

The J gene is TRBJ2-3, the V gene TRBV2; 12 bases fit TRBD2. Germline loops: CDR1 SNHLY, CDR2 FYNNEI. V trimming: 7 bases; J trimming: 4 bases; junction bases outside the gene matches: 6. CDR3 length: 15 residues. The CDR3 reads CASIRLAGGADTQYF. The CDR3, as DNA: TGTGCCAGCATCCGGCTAGCGGGGGGGGCAGATACGCAGTATTTT.

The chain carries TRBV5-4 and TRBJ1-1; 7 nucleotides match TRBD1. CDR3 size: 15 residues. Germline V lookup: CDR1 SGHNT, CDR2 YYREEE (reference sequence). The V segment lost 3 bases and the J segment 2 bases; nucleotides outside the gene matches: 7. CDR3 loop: CASSSTHRGNTEAFF. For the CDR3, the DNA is TGTGCCAGCAGCTCCACCCACAGGGGAAACACTGAAGCTTTCTTT.

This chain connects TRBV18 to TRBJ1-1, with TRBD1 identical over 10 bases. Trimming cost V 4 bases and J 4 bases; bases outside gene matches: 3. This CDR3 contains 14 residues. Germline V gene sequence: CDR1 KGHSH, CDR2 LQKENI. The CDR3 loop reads CASSRTGGSTEAFF. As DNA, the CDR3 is TGTGCCAGCTCACGGACAGGGGGGAGCACTGAAGCTTTCTTT.

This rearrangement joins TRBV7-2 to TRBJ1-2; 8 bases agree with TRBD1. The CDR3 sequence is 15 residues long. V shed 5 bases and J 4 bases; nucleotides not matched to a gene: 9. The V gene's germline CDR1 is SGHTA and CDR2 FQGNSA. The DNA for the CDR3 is TGTGCCAGCAGCCTACAGGGGGTTAGAAGCTATGGCTACACCTTC. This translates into CASSLQGVRSYGYTF.

CDR3 amino acids: CASRIGQGKYNEQFF. The CDR3 DNA reads as TGTGCCAGCAGGATTGGACAGGGAAAATACAATGAGCAGTTCTTC. The chain links TRBV2 to TRBJ2-1, with 8 bases identical to TRBD1. Germline CDR1 and CDR2: SNHLY and FYNNEI. The CDR3 sequence is 15 residues long. Trimming at V came to 6 bases and at J to 4 bases, leaving 8 bases not matched to a gene.

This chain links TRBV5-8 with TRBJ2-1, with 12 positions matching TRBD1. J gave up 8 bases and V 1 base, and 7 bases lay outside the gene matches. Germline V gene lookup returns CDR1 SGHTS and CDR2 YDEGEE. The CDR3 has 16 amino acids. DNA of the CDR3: TGTGCCAGCAGCTTGAACCCGGGACAGGGGGCTGATGAGCAGTTCTTC. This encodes CASSLNPGQGADEQFF.